The 19 T cell receptor beta chains below come from one sample, sequenced in a study of blood T cells in healthy people across ages. Together with a sample-barcoded 5' primer, a J-beta primer mix was included in a second PCR lasting roughly 6 to 12 cycles. TCRdb reprocessed the 5' RACE reads with MiXCR, giving one entry per CDR3 protein. The sample lists around 850,000 distinct CDR3 sequences; around 34% were seen once. The source material was blood. These receptors originate from a man in his late teens or twenties in good health.

The rearrangement links TRBV4-3 to TRBJ2-2; no firm D call. This CDR3 is 15 amino acids long. The germline V gene encodes CDR1 LGHNA and CDR2 YSLEER. The V end was cut by 4 bases, the J end by 2 bases, with 11 bases between. The DNA for the CDR3 is TGCGCCAGCAGCCCCCGCCTAATAAACACCGGGGAGCTGTTTTTT. Protein: CASSPRLINTGELFF.

This clonotype was seen once. V is TRBV12-3 or TRBV12-4 and J is TRBJ1-2; D gene ambiguous. The V end was cut by 6 bases, the J end by 2 bases, with 13 bases between. This CDR3 is built from 14 residues. The CDR3 nucleotides are TGTGCCAGCAGCCTAAAAGGTTTGAACTATGGCTACACCTTC. This encodes CASSLKGLNYGYTF.

Only a few counts were recorded for this clonotype. The rearrangement joins TRBV9 to TRBJ1-2; D perhaps matches TRBD1 (5 bases). Germline V gives CDR1 SGDLS, CDR2 YYNGEE. The CDR3 consists of 15 residues. Trimming stripped 3 bases from V and 3 bases from J, with 15 bases between. As DNA, the CDR3 is TGTGCCAGCAGCGCGGGCACCGGGGGGGACTATGGCTACACCTTC. Translated, it gives CASSAGTGGDYGYTF.

The sample holds many counts of this clonotype. V and J are TRBV20-1 and TRBJ2-1; 7 nucleotides agree with TRBD1. Trimming at V came to 2 bases and at J to 3 bases, leaving 10 bases not matched to a gene. This CDR3 is 16 amino acids long. Germline CDR1 is DFQATT and CDR2 is SNEGSKA (reference sequence). The CDR3 sequence is CSARRGVRTGYNEQFF. The CDR3 nucleotides read TGCAGTGCTAGAAGGGGAGTACGGACAGGCTACAATGAGCAGTTCTTC.

CDR3 coding DNA: TGTGCCATCAGTGTGGGCCCGAACACTGAAGCTTTCTTT. Protein: CAISVGPNTEAFF. This chain joins TRBV10-3 and TRBJ1-1; D is unclear. Germline values: CDR1 ENHRY, CDR2 SYGVKD. V was cut by 4 bases and J by 1 base, with 7 bases left in between. The CDR3 totals 13 residues.

Comment on this clonotype: Germline and junction disagree at one end, which may indicate a read error. The rearrangement joins TRBV4-1 to TRBJ2-5; the match to TRBD2 covers 7 bases. This CDR3 has 12 amino acids. Looked up from germline, CDR1 is MGHRA and CDR2 is YSYEKL. The CDR3 DNA follows: TGCGCCAACAGCCAACCGATGGGACTAAAGTACTTC. Its protein product is CANSQPMGLKYF.

This clonotype came up many times. The V and J genes are TRBV20-1 and TRBJ2-7; a possible D gene is TRBD2 (5 bases). The germline V gene has CDR1 DFQATT and CDR2 SNEGSKA (reference sequence). The CDR3 has 14 amino acids. With 0 bases removed from V and 1 base from J, the gap between germline ends came to 10 bases. CDR3 sequence: CSARDPTSSYEQYF. CDR3 in DNA: TGCAGTGCTAGAGACCCTACTAGTTCCTACGAGCAGTACTTC.

Notes on this clonotype: It may be a read error: a sequence one base away is much more abundant. The CDR3 nucleotides are TGTGCCACCCAGGACAGGACGAACATCGGGGAGCTGTTTTTT. Amino acid sequence: CATQDRTNIGELFF. The V call is TRBV12-3 or TRBV12-4, the J call TRBJ2-2; 7 nucleotides align to TRBD1. The CDR3 has 14 amino acids.

This chain connects TRBV9 to TRBJ2-3, with a tentative D call TRBD2 (5 bases). Germline-derived CDR1 and CDR2 are SGDLS and YYNGEE. V was pared by 0 bases and J by 1 base, with 12 bases between. CDR3 size: 16 residues. CDR3 sequence (DNA): TGTGCCAGCAGCGTAGTGGGGTCCGGGGGCACAGATACGCAGTATTTT. It yields the protein CASSVVGSGGTDTQYF. Based on the CDR3 plus reference TRBV9 and TRBJ2-3, the full variable domain is DSGVTQTPKHLITATGQRVTLRCSPRSGDLSVYWYQQSLDQGLQFLIQYYNGEERAKGNILERFSAQQFPDLHSELNLSSLELGDSALYFCASSVVGSGGTDTQYFGPGTRLTVL.

The chain has TRBV4-2 and TRBJ2-3, with D perhaps TRBD1 (5 bases). CDR3 size: 16 residues. Germline V lookup: CDR1 LGHNA, CDR2 YNFKEQ. Between the trimmed V and J ends, which lost 0 bases and 2 bases, there was a span of 12 bases. DNA of the CDR3: TGTGCCAGCAGCCAAGAATCGGCAGGGTCCACAGATACGCAGTATTTT. This gives the protein CASSQESAGSTDTQYF.

The chain has TRBV7-3 and TRBJ2-6, with 8 positions matching TRBD2. Germline-derived CDR1 and CDR2 are SGHTA and FQGTGA. V lost 5 bases to trimming and J lost 1 base; unmatched junction nucleotides: 13. The length of the CDR3 is 19 residues. CDR3 nucleotides: TGTGCCAGCAGCAAAAGCCCCGGGACTAGTGATTCTGGGGCCAACGTCCTGACTTTC. This sequence encodes CASSKSPGTSDSGANVLTF. Full variable domain (remainder filled in from reference TRBV7-3 and TRBJ2-6): GAGVSQTPSNKVTEKGKYVELRCDPISGHTALYWYRQSLGQGPEFLIYFQGTGAADDSGLPNDRFFAVRPEGSVSTLKIQRTERGDSAVYLCASSKSPGTSDSGANVLTFGAGSRLTVL.

This clonotype has more than one count but fewer than ten. The chain uses TRBV14 and TRBJ1-2; 10 nucleotides align to TRBD1. Germline V gene data show CDR1 as SGHDN and CDR2 as FVKESK. With 3 bases clipped from V and 3 bases from J, the junction kept 1 base outside the gene matches. This CDR3 is 14 amino acids long. CDR3 amino acids: CASSQGQGYYGYTF. CDR3 DNA sequence: TGTGCCAGCAGCCAGGGACAGGGGTACTATGGCTACACCTTC.

CDR3 DNA: TGTGCCTGGAGTGTTGGCCAATCCTATGGCTACACCTTC. Translation gives CAWSVGQSYGYTF. The gene calls are TRBV30 and TRBJ1-2; D is unclear. Trimming took 0 bases from V and 4 from J, leaving 9 bases between them. This CDR3 spans 13 amino acids. Germline-derived CDR1 and CDR2 are GTSNPN and SVGIG (reference sequence).

About this clonotype: A much larger clone lies one base from this, so it may be a read error. The V and J genes are TRBV10-3 and TRBJ2-5; 8 bases line up with TRBD1. The V and J ends lost 5 bases and 3 bases, in that order; junction bases with no gene match: 5. This CDR3 has 14 residues. Germline CDR1 reads ENHRY; CDR2 reads SYGVKD. DNA of the CDR3: TGTGCCATCAGTCCATCGACAGGGGAAGAGACCCAGTACTTC. It is translated as CAISPSTGEETQYF.

The chain couples TRBV6-2 or TRBV6-3 to TRBJ2-5; D uncertain. The germline V gene has CDR1 MNHEY and CDR2 SVGEGT. The length of the CDR3 is 15 residues. V was trimmed by 5 bases and J by 5 bases, leaving 18 bases between them. CDR3 nucleotide sequence: TGTGCCAGCAGTACCCCTCGTAGGCGGCGGGAGACCCAGTACTTC. This translates into CASSTPRRRRETQYF.

This clonotype was picked up many times. The V gene is TRBV4-3, the J gene TRBJ2-3; no reliable D call. The CDR3 contains 15 residues. Trimming removed 4 bases from V and 6 bases from J, with 17 bases in between. CDR1 and CDR2 (germline): LGHNA, YSLEER. The DNA of the CDR3 is TGCGCCAGCAGCCCGTCAAGAAGTCGGGTTGATACGCAGTATTTT. Amino acid sequence: CASSPSRSRVDTQYF.

This clonotype was detected only once. This chain connects TRBV27 to TRBJ1-1; 11 nucleotides align to TRBD1. The CDR3 contains 14 residues. The germline V gene encodes CDR1 MNHEY and CDR2 SMNVEV (reference sequence). The junction had 1 base not matched to a gene; V was cut back by 4 bases and J by 3 bases. CDR3 in DNA: TGTGCCAGCAGTTGGGACAGGGGGTACACTGAAGCTTTCTTT. Translation gives CASSWDRGYTEAFF.

This clonotype was recorded a few times. V usage is TRBV7-2 and J usage is TRBJ1-4; D ambiguous. This CDR3 contains 13 residues. The germline gives CDR1 SGHTA, CDR2 FQGNSA. V dropped 5 bases and J dropped 8 bases, with 12 bases sitting between them. CDR3: CASSRSVVEKLFF. The CDR3 nucleotides read TGTGCCAGCAGCCGATCAGTGGTCGAAAAACTGTTTTTT.

This clonotype was observed a few times. The genes are TRBV27 and TRBJ2-5, with D tentatively TRBD1 (5 bases). CDR1 and CDR2 from the germline V gene are MNHEY and SMNVEV (reference sequence). Trimming removed 4 bases from V and 2 bases from J, with 11 bases in between. This CDR3 has 14 amino acids. The CDR3 DNA reads TGTGCCAGCAGTTCGCCAGGGTTGCAAGAGACCCAGTACTTC. Amino acid sequence: CASSSPGLQETQYF.